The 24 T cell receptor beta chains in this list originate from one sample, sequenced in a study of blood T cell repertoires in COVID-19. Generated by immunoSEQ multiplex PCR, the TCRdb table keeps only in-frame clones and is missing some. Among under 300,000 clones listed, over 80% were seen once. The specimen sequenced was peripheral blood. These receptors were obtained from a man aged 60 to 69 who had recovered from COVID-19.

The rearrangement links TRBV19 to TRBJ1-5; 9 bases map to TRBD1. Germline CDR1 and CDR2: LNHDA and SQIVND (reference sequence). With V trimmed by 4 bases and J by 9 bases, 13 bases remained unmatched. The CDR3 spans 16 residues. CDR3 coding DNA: TGTGCCAGTAGTACTCTTCCACAGGGGGCGGCTTCGCCCCAGCATTTT. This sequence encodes CASSTLPQGAASPQHF.

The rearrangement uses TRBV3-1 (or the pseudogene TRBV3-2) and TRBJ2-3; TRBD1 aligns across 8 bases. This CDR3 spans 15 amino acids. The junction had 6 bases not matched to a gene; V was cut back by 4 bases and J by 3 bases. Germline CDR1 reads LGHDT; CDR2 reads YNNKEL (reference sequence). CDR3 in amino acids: CASSLIDRGTDTQYF. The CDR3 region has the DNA TGTGCCAGCAGCCTTATAGACAGGGGAACAGATACGCAGTATTTT.

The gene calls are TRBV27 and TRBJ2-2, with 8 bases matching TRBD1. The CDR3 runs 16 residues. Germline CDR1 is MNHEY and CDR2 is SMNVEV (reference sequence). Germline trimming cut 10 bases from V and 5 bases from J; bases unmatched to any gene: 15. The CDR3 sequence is CATTFSGDRSTGELFF. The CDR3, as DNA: TGTGCCACTACGTTTTCAGGGGACAGGTCGACCGGGGAGCTGTTTTTT.

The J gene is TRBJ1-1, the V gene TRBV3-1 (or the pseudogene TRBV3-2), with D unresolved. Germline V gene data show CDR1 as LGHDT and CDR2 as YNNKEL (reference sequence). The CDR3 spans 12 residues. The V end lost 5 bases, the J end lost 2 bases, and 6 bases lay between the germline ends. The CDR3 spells CASSSVNTEAFF. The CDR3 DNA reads TGTGCCAGCAGCTCCGTCAACACTGAAGCTTTCTTT.

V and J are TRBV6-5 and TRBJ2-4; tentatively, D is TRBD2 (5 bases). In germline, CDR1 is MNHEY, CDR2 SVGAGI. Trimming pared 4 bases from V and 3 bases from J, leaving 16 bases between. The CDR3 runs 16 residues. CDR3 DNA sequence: TGTGCCAGCAGTTCGACCCCCGCGGGCTTCAAAAACATTCAGTACTTC. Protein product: CASSSTPAGFKNIQYF.

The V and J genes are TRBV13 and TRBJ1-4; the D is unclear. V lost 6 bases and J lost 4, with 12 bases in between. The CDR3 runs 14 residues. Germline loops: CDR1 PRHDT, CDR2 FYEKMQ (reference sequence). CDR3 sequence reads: CASSRDKINEKLFF. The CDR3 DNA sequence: TGTGCCAGCAGTCGAGACAAAATTAATGAAAAACTGTTTTTT.

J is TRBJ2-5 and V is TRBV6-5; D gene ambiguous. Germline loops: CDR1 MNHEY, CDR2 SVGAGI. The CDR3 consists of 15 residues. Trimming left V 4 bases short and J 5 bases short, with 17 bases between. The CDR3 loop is CASSSQTTVGETQYF. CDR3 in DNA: TGTGCCAGCAGTTCCCAGACAACGGTGGGTGAGACCCAGTACTTC.

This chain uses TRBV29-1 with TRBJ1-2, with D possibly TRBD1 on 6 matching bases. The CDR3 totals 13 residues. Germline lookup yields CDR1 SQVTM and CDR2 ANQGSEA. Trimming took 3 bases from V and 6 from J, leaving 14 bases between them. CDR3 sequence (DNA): TGCAGCGTTGACCCGGGGGGCTCTCATGGCTACACCTTC. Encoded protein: CSVDPGGSHGYTF.

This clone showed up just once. The CDR3 DNA follows: TGTGCCAGCAGCCAAGATCGGATCGGCGGGGGGGTGAATGAGCAGTTCTTC. Protein: CASSQDRIGGGVNEQFF. The chain recombines TRBV3-1 (or the pseudogene TRBV3-2) with TRBJ2-1, with 9 bases aligning to TRBD2. CDR1 is LGHDT and CDR2 is YNNKEL in the germline V gene (reference sequence). This CDR3 has 17 residues. Trimming at V came to 0 bases and at J to 7 bases, leaving 10 bases not matched to a gene.

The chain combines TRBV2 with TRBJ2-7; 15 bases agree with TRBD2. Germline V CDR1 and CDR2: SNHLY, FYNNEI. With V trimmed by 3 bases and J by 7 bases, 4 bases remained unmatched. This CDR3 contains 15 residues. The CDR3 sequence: CASSEGLAGGWEQYF. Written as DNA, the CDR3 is TGTGCCAGCAGTGAGGGACTAGCGGGAGGTTGGGAGCAGTACTTC. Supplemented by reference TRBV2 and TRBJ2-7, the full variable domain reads EPEVTQTPSHQVTQMGQEVILRCVPISNHLYFYWYRQILGQKVEFLVSFYNNEISEKSEIFDDQFSVERPDGSNFTLKIRSTKLEDSAMYFCASSEGLAGGWEQYFGPGTRLTVT.

CDR3 sequence (DNA): TGTGCCAGCAGCTTAGGGACAGTATCCACCGGGGAGCTGTTTTTT. It translates to CASSLGTVSTGELFF. The chain is built from TRBV7-8 and TRBJ2-2; D is possibly TRBD1 (6 bases). CDR3 size: 15 residues. Germline CDR1 is SGHVS and CDR2 is FQNEAQ. Trimming stripped 1 base from V and 4 bases from J, with 10 bases between.

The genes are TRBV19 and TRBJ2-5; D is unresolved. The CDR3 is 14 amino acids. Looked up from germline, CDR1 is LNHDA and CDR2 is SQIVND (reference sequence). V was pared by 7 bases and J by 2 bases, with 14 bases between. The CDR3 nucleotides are TGTGCCAGTAAGTCGGTCCTCTCGCAAGAGACCCAGTACTTC. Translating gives CASKSVLSQETQYF.

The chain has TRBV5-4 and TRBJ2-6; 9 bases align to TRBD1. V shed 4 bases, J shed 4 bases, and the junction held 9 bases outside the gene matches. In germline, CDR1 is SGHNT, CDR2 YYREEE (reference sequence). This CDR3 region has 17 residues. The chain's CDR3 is CASSPLTGGSGANVLTF. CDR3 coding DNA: TGTGCCAGCAGCCCACTGACAGGGGGATCCGGGGCCAACGTCCTGACTTTC.

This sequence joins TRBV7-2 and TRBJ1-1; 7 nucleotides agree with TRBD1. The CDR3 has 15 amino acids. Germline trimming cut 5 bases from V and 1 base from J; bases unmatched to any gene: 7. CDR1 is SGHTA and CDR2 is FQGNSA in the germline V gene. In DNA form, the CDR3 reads TGTGCCAGCAGCCCCCCCGGGACAGCGAACACTGAAGCTTTCTTT. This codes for CASSPPGTANTEAFF.

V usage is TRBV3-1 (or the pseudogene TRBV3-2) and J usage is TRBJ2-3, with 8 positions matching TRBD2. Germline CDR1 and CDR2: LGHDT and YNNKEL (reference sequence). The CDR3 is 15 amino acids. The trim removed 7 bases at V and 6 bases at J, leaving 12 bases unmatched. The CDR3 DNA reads TGTGCCAGCATGCGGGGCGGGAGGCAGGGGGATACGCAGTATTTT. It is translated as CASMRGGRQGDTQYF.

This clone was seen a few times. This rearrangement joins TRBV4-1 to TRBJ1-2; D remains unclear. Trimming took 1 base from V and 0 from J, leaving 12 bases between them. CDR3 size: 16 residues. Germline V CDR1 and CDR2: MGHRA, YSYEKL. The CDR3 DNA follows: TGCGCCAGCAGCCAAGCCTCAACTAGGGCTAACTATGGCTACACCTTC. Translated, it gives CASSQASTRANYGYTF.

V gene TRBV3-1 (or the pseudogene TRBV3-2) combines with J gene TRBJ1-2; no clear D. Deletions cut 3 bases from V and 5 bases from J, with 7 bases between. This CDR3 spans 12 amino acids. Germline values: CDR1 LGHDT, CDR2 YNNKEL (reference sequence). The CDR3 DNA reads TGTGCCAGCAGCCAGGGCACGTATGGCTACACCTTC. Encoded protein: CASSQGTYGYTF.

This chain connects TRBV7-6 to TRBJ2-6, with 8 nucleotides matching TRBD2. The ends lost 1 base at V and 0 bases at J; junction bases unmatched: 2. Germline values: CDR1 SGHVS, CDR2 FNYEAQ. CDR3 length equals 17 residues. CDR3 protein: CASSLGAGGSGANVLTF. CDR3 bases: TGTGCCAGCAGCTTAGGGGCGGGGGGCTCTGGGGCCAACGTCCTGACTTTC.

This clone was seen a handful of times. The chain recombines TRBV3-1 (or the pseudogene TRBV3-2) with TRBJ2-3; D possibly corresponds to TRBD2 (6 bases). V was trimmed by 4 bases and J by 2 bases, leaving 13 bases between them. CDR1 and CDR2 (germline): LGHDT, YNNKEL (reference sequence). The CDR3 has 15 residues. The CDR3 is CASSRDLRYTDTQYF. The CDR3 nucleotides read TGTGCCAGCAGCCGGGACTTACGGTACACAGATACGCAGTATTTT.

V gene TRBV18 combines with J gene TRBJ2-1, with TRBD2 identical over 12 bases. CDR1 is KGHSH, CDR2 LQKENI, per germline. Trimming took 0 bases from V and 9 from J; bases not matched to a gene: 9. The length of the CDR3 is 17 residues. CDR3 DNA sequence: TGTGCCAGCTCACCACCCCTAGCGGGAGGGGGCGTGGGTGAGCAGTTCTTC. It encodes CASSPPLAGGGVGEQFF.

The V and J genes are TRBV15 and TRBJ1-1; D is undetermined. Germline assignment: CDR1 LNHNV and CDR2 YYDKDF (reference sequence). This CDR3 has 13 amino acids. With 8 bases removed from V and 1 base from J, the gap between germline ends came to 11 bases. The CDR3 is CATSGETNTEAFF. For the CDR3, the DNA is TGTGCCACCTCCGGGGAAACGAACACTGAAGCTTTCTTT.

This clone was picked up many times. This CDR3 is CASSEALGVSSYNEQFF. The CDR3 nucleotides read TGTGCCAGCAGTGAAGCGCTAGGCGTGAGCTCCTACAATGAGCAGTTCTTC. V and J are TRBV2 and TRBJ2-1; no clear D gene. V dropped 0 bases and J dropped 0 bases, with 12 bases sitting between them. Germline CDR1 reads SNHLY; CDR2 reads FYNNEI. The CDR3 length is 17 residues.

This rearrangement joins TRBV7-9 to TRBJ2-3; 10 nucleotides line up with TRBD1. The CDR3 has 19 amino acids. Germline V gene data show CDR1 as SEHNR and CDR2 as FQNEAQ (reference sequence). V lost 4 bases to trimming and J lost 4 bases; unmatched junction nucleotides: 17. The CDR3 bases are TGTGCCAGCAGCTCGCCAAGGGGTAGGACAGGGGGTGAAGCAGATACGCAGTATTTT. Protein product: CASSSPRGRTGGEADTQYF.

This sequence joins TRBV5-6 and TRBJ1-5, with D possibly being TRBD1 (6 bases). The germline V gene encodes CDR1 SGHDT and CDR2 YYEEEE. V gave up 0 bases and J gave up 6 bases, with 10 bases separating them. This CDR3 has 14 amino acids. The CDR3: CASSLGQGGQPQHF. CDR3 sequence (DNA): TGTGCCAGCAGCTTGGGGCAAGGGGGTCAGCCCCAGCATTTT.